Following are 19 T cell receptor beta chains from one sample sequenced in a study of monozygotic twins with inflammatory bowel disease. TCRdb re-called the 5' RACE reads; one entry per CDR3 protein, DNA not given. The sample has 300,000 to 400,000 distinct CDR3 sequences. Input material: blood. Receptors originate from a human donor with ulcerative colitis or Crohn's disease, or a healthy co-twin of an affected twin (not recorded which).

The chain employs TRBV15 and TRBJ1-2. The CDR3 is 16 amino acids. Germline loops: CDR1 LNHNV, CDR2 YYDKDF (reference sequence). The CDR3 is CATSRRTATSNYGYTF.

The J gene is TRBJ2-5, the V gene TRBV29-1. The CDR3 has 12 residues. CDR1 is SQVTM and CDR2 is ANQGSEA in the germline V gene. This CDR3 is CSFRAYQETQYF.

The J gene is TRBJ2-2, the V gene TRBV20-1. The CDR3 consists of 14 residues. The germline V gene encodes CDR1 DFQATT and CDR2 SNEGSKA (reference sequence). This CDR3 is CSARDRAYTGELFF.

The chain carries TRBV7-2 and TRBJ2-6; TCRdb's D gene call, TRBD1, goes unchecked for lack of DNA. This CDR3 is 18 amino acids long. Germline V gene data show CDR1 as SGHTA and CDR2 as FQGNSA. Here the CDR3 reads CASSLARGGVAGANVLTF.

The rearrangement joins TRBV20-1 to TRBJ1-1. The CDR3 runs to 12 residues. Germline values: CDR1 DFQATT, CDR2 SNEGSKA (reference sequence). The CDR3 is CSAILEDTEAFF.

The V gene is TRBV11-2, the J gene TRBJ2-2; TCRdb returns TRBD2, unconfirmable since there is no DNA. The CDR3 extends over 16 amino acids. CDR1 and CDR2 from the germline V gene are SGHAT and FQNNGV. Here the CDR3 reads CASSLDTASRIGELFF.

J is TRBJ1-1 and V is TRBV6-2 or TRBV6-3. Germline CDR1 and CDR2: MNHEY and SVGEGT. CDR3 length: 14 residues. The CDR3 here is CASSYDGENTEAFF.

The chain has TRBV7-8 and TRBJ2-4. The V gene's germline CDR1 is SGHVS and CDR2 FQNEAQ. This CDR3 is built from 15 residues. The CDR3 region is CASSLDRKAKNIQYF.

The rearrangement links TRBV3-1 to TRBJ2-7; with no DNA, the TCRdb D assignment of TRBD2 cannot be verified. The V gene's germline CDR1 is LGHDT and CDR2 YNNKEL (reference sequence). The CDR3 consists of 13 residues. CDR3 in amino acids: CASSHGDLYEQYF.

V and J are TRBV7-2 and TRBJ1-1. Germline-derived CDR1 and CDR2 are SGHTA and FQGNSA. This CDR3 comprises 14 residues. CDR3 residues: CASSLDTMWAEAFF.

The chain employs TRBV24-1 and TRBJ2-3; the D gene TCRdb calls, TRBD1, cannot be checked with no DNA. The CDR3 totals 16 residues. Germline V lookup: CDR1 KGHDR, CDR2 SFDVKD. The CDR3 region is CATSDSGTGSPDTQYF.

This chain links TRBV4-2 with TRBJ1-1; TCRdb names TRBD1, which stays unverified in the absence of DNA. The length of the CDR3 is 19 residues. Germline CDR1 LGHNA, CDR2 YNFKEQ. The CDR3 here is CASSQDPQVSPGLNTEAFF.

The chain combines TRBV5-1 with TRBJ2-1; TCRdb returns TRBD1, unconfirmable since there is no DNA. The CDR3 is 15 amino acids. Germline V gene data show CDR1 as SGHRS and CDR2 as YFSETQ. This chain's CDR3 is CASSFPGTGENEQFF.

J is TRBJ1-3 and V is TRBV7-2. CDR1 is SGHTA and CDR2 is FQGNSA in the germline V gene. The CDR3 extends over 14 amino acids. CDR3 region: CASSLQSRGNTIYF.

CDR3 sequence: CASSLDGQRDGYTF. The V gene is TRBV5-1, the J gene TRBJ1-2. Per the germline V gene, CDR1 is SGHRS and CDR2 is YFSETQ. The CDR3 sequence is 14 residues long.

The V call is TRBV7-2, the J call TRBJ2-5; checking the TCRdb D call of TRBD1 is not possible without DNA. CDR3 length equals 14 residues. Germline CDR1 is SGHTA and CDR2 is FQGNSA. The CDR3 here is CASSFYGRRETQYF.

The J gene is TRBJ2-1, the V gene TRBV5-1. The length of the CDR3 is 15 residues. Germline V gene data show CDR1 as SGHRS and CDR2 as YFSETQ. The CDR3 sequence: CASSLSYSSYNEQFF.

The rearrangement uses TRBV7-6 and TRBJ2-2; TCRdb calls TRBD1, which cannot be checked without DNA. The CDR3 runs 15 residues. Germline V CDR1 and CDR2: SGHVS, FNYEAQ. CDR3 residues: CASSPTNRAAGELFF.

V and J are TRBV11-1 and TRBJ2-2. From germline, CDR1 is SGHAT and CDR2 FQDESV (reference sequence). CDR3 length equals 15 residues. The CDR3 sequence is CASSLGSLYTGELFF.